This T cell receptor beta chain stems from a study of somatic mutations in cytotoxic T cells in rheumatoid arthritis (TCRdb year 2017). Regarding the complete study: Some V beta antibody-stained T-cell populations were flow-sorted on a FACSAria II or Sony SH800 at nearly 100% purity, and sorted V beta1+ cells also underwent TCRB sequencing. TCRB deep sequencing covered 50 to 75 patients with rheumatoid arthritis along with 20 to 25 healthy controls. Patients and controls did not essentially differ in median age, which was nearly identical between the groups. To characterize clonality, the study used TCRB deep sequencing while asking whether somatic mutations are carried by expanded CD8+ T-cell clones in newly diagnosed, untreated rheumatoid arthritis. What the research found in general, with its limitations: An increase of CD8+ clonality with age was seen in patients (Spearman r ~ 0.49) but not in healthy controls. The antigen targets of the expanded CD8+ clones were unknown, and absence from virus-specific databases did not rule out viral specificity. No adjustment for multiple comparisons was made for the slight TRBV07 underrepresentation in patients. CD8+ T-cell clonality in rheumatoid arthritis patients was not significantly different from that in age-matched healthy controls. The largest CD8+ clone made up more than 20% of CD8+ cells in 8 of 65 patients, and blood and synovial fluid shared several identical CD8+ TCRB sequences.

Based on the germline V gene, the CDR1 and CDR2 sequences are MGHRA and YSYEKL. V was cut back by 0 bases and J by 7 bases, leaving a gap of 6 bases between them. The CDR3 runs 12 residues from the cysteine to the phenylalanine. The read is trimmed to its CDR3 DNA, 36 bases read in frame from base 1. The roughly 20 healthy controls were blood donors whose buffy coats were used; they had a median age of approximately 59 years (range roughly 20-80), and 50% to 55% were female. CD4+ and CD8+ cells were isolated by positive magnetic bead selection on an AutoMACS, and purity was checked by flow cytometry. Ficoll-Paque PLUS density gradient separation was used to isolate peripheral blood mononuclear cells. Using Nucleospin Tissue or Tissue XS kits, DNA was extracted from CD4-enriched, CD8-enriched or PBMC samples, with quantification by a Qubit 2.0 fluorometer. Concerning this clone: Its target antigen remains unknown. No much larger clone exists at a distance of one base, and base qualities are not known.

Sequencing of TCRB CDR3 was done on genomic DNA with the immunoSEQ assay. Per the original workflow: The analyses included only productive TCRB rearrangements. A clone was defined by a unique TCRB CDR3 sequence, and clonality was computed as a productive clonality index based on Shannon entropy. Repertoire overlap for a pair of samples was computed from each clone's template counts relative to total templates per sample. A correlation with a Spearman r of over 0.55 was found between V-gene usage by flow cytometry and V-gene usage by TCRB sequencing. Imported from immuneACCESS, the table was reduced by TCRdb to in-frame sequences with V and J called. These copies leave out some clones; in studies compared against another copy, an unresolved V gene accounts for under half, and the cause of the remainder is not known. V and J calls and clone size are those listed in that table; D and trimming were worked out from the DNA. Across this sample there are 15,000 to 20,000 clones, with 73% seen only once. The ten largest clones represent less than 25% of the sample.

This TCR was sampled from a woman in her sixties in good health. The sample comprised CD8+ T cells sorted from blood. The receptor chain draws on TRBV4-1 and TRBJ1-2, with the D gene call left open. The CDR3 has the sequence CASSQDGVGYTF. The nucleotide sequence reads TGCGCCAGCAGCCAAGATGGTGTTGGCTACACCTTC.